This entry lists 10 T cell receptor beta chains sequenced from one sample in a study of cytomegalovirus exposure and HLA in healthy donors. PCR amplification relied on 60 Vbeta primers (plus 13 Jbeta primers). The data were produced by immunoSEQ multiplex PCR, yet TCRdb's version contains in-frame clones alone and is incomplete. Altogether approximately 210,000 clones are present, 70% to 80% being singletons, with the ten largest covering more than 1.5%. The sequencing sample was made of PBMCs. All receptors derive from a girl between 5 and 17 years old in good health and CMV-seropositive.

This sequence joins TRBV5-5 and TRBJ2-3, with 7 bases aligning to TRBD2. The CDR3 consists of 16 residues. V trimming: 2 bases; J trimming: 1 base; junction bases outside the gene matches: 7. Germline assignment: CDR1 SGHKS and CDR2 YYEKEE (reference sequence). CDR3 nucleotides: TGTGCCAGCAGCTTCCCCGGGGGGTACGGCACAGATACGCAGTATTTT. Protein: CASSFPGGYGTDTQYF.

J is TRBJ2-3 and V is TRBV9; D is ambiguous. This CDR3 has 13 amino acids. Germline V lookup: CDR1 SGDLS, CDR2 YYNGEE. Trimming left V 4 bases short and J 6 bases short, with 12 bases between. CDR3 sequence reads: CASSPQITDTQYF. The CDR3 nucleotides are TGTGCCAGCAGCCCACAAATCACGGATACGCAGTATTTT.

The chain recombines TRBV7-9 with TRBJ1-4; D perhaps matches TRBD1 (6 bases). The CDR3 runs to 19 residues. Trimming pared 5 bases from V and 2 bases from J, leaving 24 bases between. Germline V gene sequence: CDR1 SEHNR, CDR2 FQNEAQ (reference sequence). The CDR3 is CASSGEGIQGFSTNEKLFF. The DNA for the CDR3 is TGTGCCAGCAGCGGAGAAGGGATTCAGGGGTTTTCGACTAATGAAAAACTGTTTTTT.

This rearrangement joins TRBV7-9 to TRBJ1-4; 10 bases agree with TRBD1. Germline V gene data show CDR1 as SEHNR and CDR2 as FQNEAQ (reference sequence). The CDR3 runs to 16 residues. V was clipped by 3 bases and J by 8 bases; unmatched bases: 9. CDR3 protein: CASSFPRTGGEEKLFF. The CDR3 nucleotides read TGTGCCAGCAGCTTCCCCCGGACAGGGGGAGAAGAAAAACTGTTTTTT.

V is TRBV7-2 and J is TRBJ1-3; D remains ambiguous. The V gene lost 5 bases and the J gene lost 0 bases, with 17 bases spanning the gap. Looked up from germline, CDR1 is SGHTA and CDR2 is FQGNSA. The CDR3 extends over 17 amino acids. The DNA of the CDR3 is TGTGCCAGCAGCCCTCCCCTCAGAATTAACTCTGGAAACACCATATATTTT. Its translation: CASSPPLRINSGNTIYF.

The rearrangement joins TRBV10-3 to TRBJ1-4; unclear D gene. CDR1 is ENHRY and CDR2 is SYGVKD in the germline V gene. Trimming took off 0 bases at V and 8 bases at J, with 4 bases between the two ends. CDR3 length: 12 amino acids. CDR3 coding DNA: TGTGCCATCAGTGAGTCGGCAGAAAAACTGTTTTTT. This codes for CAISESAEKLFF.

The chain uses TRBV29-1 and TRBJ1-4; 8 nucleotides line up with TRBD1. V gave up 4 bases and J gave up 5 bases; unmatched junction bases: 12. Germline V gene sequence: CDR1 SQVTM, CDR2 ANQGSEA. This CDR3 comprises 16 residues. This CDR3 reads CSVVRAGGAGNEKLFF. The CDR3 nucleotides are TGCAGCGTTGTGAGGGCAGGGGGCGCAGGCAATGAAAAACTGTTTTTT.

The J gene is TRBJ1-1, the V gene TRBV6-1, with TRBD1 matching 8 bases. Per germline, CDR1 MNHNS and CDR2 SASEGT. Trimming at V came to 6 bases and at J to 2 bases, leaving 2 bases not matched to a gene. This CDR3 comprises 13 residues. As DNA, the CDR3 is TGTGCCAGCAGGGACAGGGTAAACACTGAAGCTTTCTTT. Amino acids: CASRDRVNTEAFF.

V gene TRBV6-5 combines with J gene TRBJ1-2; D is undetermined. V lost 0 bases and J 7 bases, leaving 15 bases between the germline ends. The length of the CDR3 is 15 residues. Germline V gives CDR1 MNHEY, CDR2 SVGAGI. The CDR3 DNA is TGTGCCAGCAGTTACTCGGGTCAAAAGACTGGTGGCTACACCTTC. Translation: CASSYSGQKTGGYTF.

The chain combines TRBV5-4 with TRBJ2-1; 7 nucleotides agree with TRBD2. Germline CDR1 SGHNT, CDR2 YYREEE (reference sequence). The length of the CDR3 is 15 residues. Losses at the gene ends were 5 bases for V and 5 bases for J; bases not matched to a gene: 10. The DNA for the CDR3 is TGTGCCAGCAGTTACCGCGGGAGCGGTAACAATGAGCAGTTCTTC. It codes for CASSYRGSGNNEQFF.